Below are 14 T cell receptor beta chains sequenced from a single sample in a study of OX40 agonist ivuxolimab in advanced cancers. Some clones are missing from TCRdb's copy, which holds only in-frame ones; the method was immunoSEQ multiplex PCR. The sample holds 65,000 to 95,000 clones; 90% to 95% are singletons and the top ten take 2.3%. The sample here was CD4+ or CD8+ T cells sorted from blood, taken in a trial of the OX40 agonist ivuxolimab. The receptors were gathered from an adult with an advanced solid tumor such as melanoma, head and neck, liver or kidney cancer.

The V call is TRBV6-5, the J call TRBJ2-1, with D unclear. Germline CDR1 is MNHEY and CDR2 is SVGAGI. The V and J ends lost 5 bases and 9 bases respectively, with 14 bases between them. There are 13 residues in the CDR3. DNA of the CDR3: TGTGCCAGCAGTACCTCGTTTGTCAGTGAGCAGTTCTTC. This encodes CASSTSFVSEQFF.

The rearrangement links TRBV5-8 to TRBJ2-1; possible D gene TRBD1, 7 bases. V gave up 7 bases and J gave up 7 bases, with 9 bases separating them. The CDR3 consists of 11 residues. Germline lookup yields CDR1 SGHTS and CDR2 YDEGEE. The CDR3 region has the DNA TGTGCCAGCCCAGGGGGGAATGAGCAGTTCTTC. Its protein product is CASPGGNEQFF.

V gene TRBV30 combines with J gene TRBJ2-3; D is ambiguous. The CDR3 spans 14 residues. Germline V lookup: CDR1 GTSNPN, CDR2 SVGIG (reference sequence). The V gene lost 5 bases and the J gene lost 1 base, with 13 bases spanning the gap. The CDR3 region is CAWVRKVGTDTQYF. The CDR3 DNA reads as TGTGCCTGGGTTCGGAAGGTGGGCACAGATACGCAGTATTTT.

This sequence joins TRBV5-4 and TRBJ2-7; TRBD1 matches 7 bases. The CDR3 totals 12 residues. The trim removed 5 bases at V and 6 bases at J, leaving 5 bases unmatched. Germline V gene sequence: CDR1 SGHNT, CDR2 YYREEE (reference sequence). The CDR3 spells CASRISGGEQYF. CDR3 sequence (DNA): TGTGCCAGCAGAATCTCAGGGGGCGAGCAGTACTTC.

The rearrangement uses TRBV6-5 and TRBJ2-1, with D perhaps being TRBD1 or TRBD2 (6 bases each). V was cut by 7 bases and J by 6 bases, with 19 bases left in between. Germline V CDR1 and CDR2: MNHEY, SVGAGI. The CDR3 totals 15 residues. The CDR3 nucleotides are TGTGCCAGCAAGGGGGGAGGAAACGTGGGCAATGAGCAGTTCTTC. It translates to CASKGGGNVGNEQFF.

The CDR3 DNA reads as TGTGCCAGTAAGGGGGAAAATATCAATCAGCCCCAGCATTTT. Translated, it gives CASKGENINQPQHF. The chain has TRBV19 and TRBJ1-5, with D perhaps TRBD1 (6 bases). The CDR3 totals 14 residues. Per germline, CDR1 LNHDA and CDR2 SQIVND (reference sequence). Trimming removed 7 bases at V and 3 bases at J, with 13 bases between.

The rearrangement joins TRBV4-3 to TRBJ2-7, with 7 bases matching TRBD2. The CDR3 contains 16 residues. With 0 bases clipped from V and 2 bases from J, the junction kept 7 bases outside the gene matches. CDR1 is LGHNA and CDR2 is YSLEER in the germline V gene. CDR3 nucleotides: TGCGCCAGCAGCCAAGATACTAGCGCGTTAGCCTACGAGCAGTACTTC. It specifies CASSQDTSALAYEQYF.

Only one count was recorded for this clone. This chain links TRBV7-2 with TRBJ2-7, with D uncertain. The CDR3 is 15 residues long. V gave up 2 bases and J gave up 0 bases, with 11 bases separating them. From germline, CDR1 is SGHTA and CDR2 FQGNSA. In DNA form, the CDR3 reads TGTGCCAGCAGCTTAACGGCCCTGAGCTCCTACGAGCAGTACTTC. The encoded protein is CASSLTALSSYEQYF.

The chain links TRBV6-6 to TRBJ1-2, with D perhaps matching TRBD1 (5 bases). The CDR3 contains 14 residues. CDR1 is MNHNY and CDR2 is SVGAGI in the germline V gene (reference sequence). V gave up 10 bases and J gave up 3 bases, with 18 bases separating them. The CDR3: CATYQRGDHYGYTF. CDR3 sequence (DNA): TGTGCCACTTATCAACGGGGGGACCACTATGGCTACACCTTC.

The gene calls are TRBV25-1 and TRBJ1-4; D remains ambiguous. Germline values: CDR1 MGHDK, CDR2 SYGVNS. This CDR3 spans 17 amino acids. Trimming left V 3 bases short and J 4 bases short, with 18 bases between. The CDR3 protein is CASSDQSFGGINEKLFF. The CDR3 bases are TGTGCCAGCAGTGACCAATCGTTCGGAGGGATTAATGAAAAACTGTTTTTT.

The chain links TRBV2 to TRBJ2-2, with 9 bases lining up with TRBD2. CDR1 is SNHLY, CDR2 FYNNEI, per germline. With 4 bases clipped from V and 6 bases from J, the junction kept 12 bases outside the gene matches. The CDR3 is 17 amino acids. The CDR3 here is CASSGGGGSGRSGELFF. CDR3 DNA sequence: TGTGCCAGCAGTGGGGGAGGGGGTAGCGGGAGATCCGGGGAGCTGTTTTTT.

The chain employs TRBV27 and TRBJ1-2; possibly TRBD1 for D (6 bases). Trimming removed 8 bases at V and 2 bases at J, with 15 bases between. Germline assignment: CDR1 MNHEY and CDR2 SMNVEV (reference sequence). The CDR3 is made up of 14 amino acids. CDR3 loop: CASHPEGGNYGYTF. CDR3 nucleotide sequence: TGTGCCAGCCACCCCGAGGGGGGCAACTATGGCTACACCTTC.

This sequence joins TRBV5-6 and TRBJ2-5; a possible D gene is TRBD1 (6 bases). The CDR3 runs 13 residues. The V gene's germline CDR1 is SGHDT and CDR2 YYEEEE. V lost 4 bases to trimming and J lost 7 bases, with 14 bases between them. In DNA form, the CDR3 reads TGTGCCAGCAGCACGACAGGTTTGGGGACCCAGTACTTC. Residues: CASSTTGLGTQYF.

The rearrangement uses TRBV28 and TRBJ2-1, with 9 positions matching TRBD1. In germline, CDR1 is MDHEN, CDR2 SYDVKM. The CDR3 spans 15 residues. V lost 4 bases, J lost 10 bases, and 11 bases stayed unmatched. The CDR3 nucleotides are TGTGCCAGCAGTTCACCGGGACAGGGACAACAGGAGCAGTTCTTC. Its translation: CASSSPGQGQQEQFF. The variable domain in full, completed from reference TRBV28 and TRBJ2-1, reads DVKVTQSSRYLVKRTGEKVFLECVQDMDHENMFWYRQDPGLGLRLIYFSYDVKMKEKGDIPEGYSVSREKKERFSLILESASTNQTSMYLCASSSPGQGQQEQFFGPGTRLTVL.